The 5 T cell receptor beta chains listed next were all sequenced from one sample in a study of blood T cell repertoires in COVID-19. The repertoire was sequenced with immunoSEQ multiplex PCR; TCRdb's copy has only in-frame clones and lacks some. Of 99,000 or so clones listed, 81% are singletons. The sample taken for sequencing was peripheral blood. These receptors were collected from a woman aged 70-85 years with acute or convalescent COVID-19.

The V call is TRBV9, the J call TRBJ1-1, with a tentative D call TRBD1 (6 bases). Germline loops: CDR1 SGDLS, CDR2 YYNGEE. This CDR3 region has 16 residues. V was clipped by 0 bases and J by 5 bases, with 17 bases between them. The CDR3 protein is CASSVAPRGHLTEAFF. CDR3 in DNA: TGTGCCAGCAGCGTAGCCCCCAGGGGTCACTTGACTGAAGCTTTCTTT.

This clone was detected only a few times. CDR3 sequence: CAWSLAVSSYNEQFF. In DNA, the CDR3 is TGTGCCTGGAGCCTAGCGGTTAGCTCCTACAATGAGCAGTTCTTC. The J gene is TRBJ2-1, the V gene TRBV30; 7 nucleotides line up with TRBD2. Looked up from germline, CDR1 is GTSNPN and CDR2 is SVGIG (reference sequence). V was clipped by 3 bases and J by 0 bases; unmatched bases: 5. This CDR3 has 15 residues.

The chain joins TRBV5-5 to TRBJ1-1; D not certain. The CDR3 extends over 15 amino acids. Germline V gene data show CDR1 as SGHKS and CDR2 as YYEKEE (reference sequence). V lost 0 bases to trimming and J lost 5 bases, with 14 bases between them. The CDR3 is CASSLGFGGRTEAFF. CDR3 in DNA: TGTGCCAGCAGCTTGGGGTTCGGAGGCAGGACTGAAGCTTTCTTT.

The V call is TRBV6-2 or TRBV6-3, the J call TRBJ2-7, with 11 bases matching TRBD2. The CDR3 has 13 amino acids. From germline, CDR1 is MNHEY and CDR2 SVGEGT. Trimming took 5 bases from V and 7 from J; bases not matched to a gene: 4. The CDR3 reads CASSISGRGEQYF. The CDR3 coding sequence is TGTGCCAGCAGTATTAGCGGGAGGGGAGAGCAGTACTTC.

This clone was found once. V usage is TRBV29-1 and J usage is TRBJ1-2; tentatively, D is TRBD1 (6 bases). Trimming left V 3 bases short and J 8 bases short, with 13 bases between. CDR1 SQVTM and CDR2 ANQGSEA come from the germline V gene. CDR3 length: 12 amino acids. The CDR3 DNA reads as TGCAGCGTTGAGGGGGCAGCGGAAGGCTACACCTTC. This translates into CSVEGAAEGYTF. Complete variable domain (other parts from reference TRBV29-1 and TRBJ1-2): SAVISQKPSRDICQRGTSLTIQCQVDSQVTMMFWYRQQPGQSLTLIATANQGSEATYESGFVIDKFPISRPNLTFSTLTVSNMSPEDSSIYLCSVEGAAEGYTFGSGTRLTVV.